This entry describes one T cell receptor beta chain. The data stem from a study of blood T cell repertoires in COVID-19. Study-level background: Material from acute and convalescent COVID-19 was sourced from the United States, Italy and Spain. The analysed material was cDNA or gDNA that came from T cells, B-cell-depleted T cells, or PBMCs.

Under the authors' procedure: Estimation of nucleated cell counts was performed using reference gene primer amplification. Generated by immunoSEQ multiplex PCR, the TCRdb table keeps only in-frame clones and is missing some. The V and J calls and clone size were taken over from that table, and D and trimming were inferred from the DNA. The sample contains approximately 280,000 clones, roughly 89% of which appear only once. The CDR3 runs to 16 residues. The material sequenced was peripheral blood. The source of this sequence is a man between 35 and 55 years old with acute or convalescent COVID-19. This rearrangement joins TRBV21-1 to TRBJ2-3; the D call TRBD2 from the table was never checked on the DNA. TRBV21-1 counts as a pseudogene. CDR3 residues: CASHQRSPPPTDTQYF. In DNA, the CDR3 is TGTGCCAGCCACCAGCGGTCCCCCCCACCCACAGATACGCAGTATTTT.